The source of this TCR beta chain is a study of STAT3 mutations in large granular lymphocyte leukemia. Study summary: Over half of T-LGLL patients had one or more immunosuppressive regimens. Study-level results: Every T-cell large granular lymphocyte leukemia patient had at least one immunodominant TCR beta clonotype. Treatment regimens differed across patients between samplings.

Of note for this clone: Its antigen is not known.

The CDR3 covers 14 residues. Germline trimming cut 3 bases from V and 3 bases from J; bases unmatched to any gene: 1. Germline V gene data show CDR1 as MGHRA and CDR2 as YSYEKL. The repertoire was sequenced with immunoSEQ multiplex PCR; TCRdb's copy has only in-frame clones and lacks some. The sample carries approximately 13,000 clones, over 85% recorded once. This chain links TRBV4-1 with TRBJ1-1, with 10 positions matching TRBD1. Sequenced sample: peripheral blood mononuclear cells. This clonotype was obtained from a man aged 40-50 years with T-cell large granular lymphocyte leukemia. Some clones in this sample may be carry-over from other donors' samples. DNA for the CDR3: TGCGCCAGCAGCCAGGACAGGGGGGACACTGAAGCTTTCTTT. Residues: CASSQDRGDTEAFF.